This T cell receptor (beta chain) is drawn from a study of blood T cell repertoires in COVID-19. Using immunoSEQ multiplex PCR, the repertoire was profiled, and TCRdb retains in-frame clones only, with some absent. Found here are roughly 400,000 clones, approximately 92% of them singletons; the top ten hold more than 0.95%. The receptor comes from a man aged 25-40 years who had recovered from COVID-19. The sequenced sample consisted of PBMCs or T cells enriched from blood (not recorded which).

CDR3 sequence: CATSDSGTLSYEQYF. The CDR3 DNA is TGTGCCACCAGTGATTCCGGGACACTCTCCTACGAGCAGTACTTC. The chain has TRBV24-1 and TRBJ2-7; a weak D match, TRBD1 (6 bases). V lost 2 bases to trimming and J lost 0 bases, with 10 bases between them. The germline gives CDR1 KGHDR, CDR2 SFDVKD. This CDR3 is 15 amino acids long.